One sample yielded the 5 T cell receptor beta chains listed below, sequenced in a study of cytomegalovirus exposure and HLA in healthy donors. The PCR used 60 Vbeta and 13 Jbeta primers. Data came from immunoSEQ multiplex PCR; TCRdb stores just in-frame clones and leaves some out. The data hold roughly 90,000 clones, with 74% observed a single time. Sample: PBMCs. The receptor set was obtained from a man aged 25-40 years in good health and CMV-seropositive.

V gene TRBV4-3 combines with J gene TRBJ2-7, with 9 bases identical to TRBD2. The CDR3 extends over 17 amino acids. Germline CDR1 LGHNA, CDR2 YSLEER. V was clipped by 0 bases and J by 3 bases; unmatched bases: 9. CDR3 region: CASSQEIGRGGLYEQYF. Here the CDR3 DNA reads TGCGCCAGCAGCCAAGAGATCGGGCGGGGGGGTCTCTACGAGCAGTACTTC.

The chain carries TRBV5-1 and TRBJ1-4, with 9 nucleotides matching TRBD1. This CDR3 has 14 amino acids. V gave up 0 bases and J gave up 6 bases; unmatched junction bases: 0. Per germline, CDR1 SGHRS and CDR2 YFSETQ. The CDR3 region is CASSLGDRDEKLFF. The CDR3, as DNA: TGCGCCAGCAGCTTGGGGGACAGGGATGAAAAACTGTTTTTT.

The DNA of the CDR3 is TGTGCCAGCAGCTTACTCAGGGTGGGGAACACTGAAGCTTTCTTT. Its translation is CASSLLRVGNTEAFF. The chain joins TRBV5-6 to TRBJ1-1; weak D call: TRBD1 (5 bases). This CDR3 comprises 15 residues. With 2 bases removed from V and 1 base from J, the gap between germline ends came to 12 bases. The germline gives CDR1 SGHDT, CDR2 YYEEEE.

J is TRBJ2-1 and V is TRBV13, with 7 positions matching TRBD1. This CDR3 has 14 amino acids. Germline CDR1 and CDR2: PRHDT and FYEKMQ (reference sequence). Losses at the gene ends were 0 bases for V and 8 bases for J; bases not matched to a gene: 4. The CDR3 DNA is TGTGCCAGCAGCTTAGGACAGGGGTACGATGAGCAGTTCTTC. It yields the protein CASSLGQGYDEQFF.

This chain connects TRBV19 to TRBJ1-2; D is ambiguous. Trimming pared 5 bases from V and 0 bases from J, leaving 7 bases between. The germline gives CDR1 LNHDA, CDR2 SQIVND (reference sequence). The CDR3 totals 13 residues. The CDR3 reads CASSEGANYGYTF. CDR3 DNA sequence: TGTGCCAGTAGTGAGGGAGCTAACTATGGCTACACCTTC.